The next 26 T cell receptor beta chains were all read from a single sample in a study of control samples from healthy donors and cancer patients. Data came from immunoSEQ multiplex PCR; TCRdb stores just in-frame clones and leaves some out. There are 150,000 to 200,000 clones in the sample; more than 85% occur only once, and 2% to 2.5% lies in the top ten. Sequencing was performed on blood. These receptors originate from a woman aged 40 to 50 in good health.

V is TRBV5-1 and J is TRBJ1-2, with TRBD1 as a possible D gene (6 bases). This CDR3 spans 13 amino acids. Germline V gene data show CDR1 as SGHRS and CDR2 as YFSETQ. V was shortened by 5 bases and J by 4 bases, with 12 bases between the two germline ends. The CDR3 reads CASRSTGIYGYTF. The DNA of the CDR3 is TGCGCCAGCAGGTCTACAGGGATCTATGGCTACACCTTC.

This clone was observed once. The chain uses TRBV15 and TRBJ1-5, with 8 bases fitting TRBD1. Looked up from germline, CDR1 is LNHNV and CDR2 is YYDKDF (reference sequence). This CDR3 has 18 residues. V was clipped by 1 base and J by 0 bases; unmatched bases: 8. CDR3 nucleotide sequence: TGTGCCACCAGCAGAGGGACAGGGCGGCGGGATAGCAATCAGCCCCAGCATTTT. Translation gives CATSRGTGRRDSNQPQHF.

The chain joins TRBV5-1 to TRBJ2-2; D unclear. V gave up 4 bases and J gave up 0 bases, with 19 bases separating them. From germline, CDR1 is SGHRS and CDR2 YFSETQ. This CDR3 contains 18 residues. The CDR3 nucleotides are TGCGCCAGCAGCCTCCCCCCCGCGACTGGCACGAACACCGGGGAGCTGTTTTTT. Translation gives CASSLPPATGTNTGELFF.

V usage is TRBV10-1 and J usage is TRBJ2-3; D unclear. V gave up 3 bases and J gave up 0 bases, with 10 bases separating them. The CDR3 is 15 residues long. Germline CDR1 and CDR2: WNHNN and SYGVQD (reference sequence). The CDR3, as DNA: TGCGCCAGCAGTGATTTTGTGGGGAGCACAGATACGCAGTATTTT. Its protein product is CASSDFVGSTDTQYF.

This clone occurred a few times. Other DNA sequences in the same sample also yield this CDR3. The CDR3 nucleotides read TGTGCCAGCAGTGTACAGCAAGAGACCCAGTACTTC. It specifies CASSVQQETQYF. The chain links TRBV2 to TRBJ2-5; D unclear. Germline lookup yields CDR1 SNHLY and CDR2 FYNNEI. This CDR3 comprises 12 residues. Trimming shortened V by 4 bases and J by 2 bases, and 5 bases separated the two germline ends.

V usage is TRBV6-6 and J usage is TRBJ1-1, with D possibly matching TRBD1 (6 bases). Germline CDR1 MNHNY, CDR2 SVGAGI (reference sequence). Trimming shortened V by 4 bases and J by 6 bases, and 18 bases separated the two germline ends. The CDR3 has 15 residues. Here the CDR3 DNA reads TGTGCCAGCAGTTCCCGGGAAGGGGGAAGGTCTGAAGCTTTCTTT. This sequence encodes CASSSREGGRSEAFF.

CDR3 DNA sequence: TGTGCCAGCAGCCAAGCCCGGACAGGCTCTGGGGCCAACGTCCTGACTTTC. Residues: CASSQARTGSGANVLTF. The chain has TRBV14 and TRBJ2-6; 7 nucleotides match TRBD1. V lost 1 base, J lost 0 bases, and 3 bases stayed unmatched. The CDR3 extends over 17 amino acids. Per the germline V gene, CDR1 is SGHDN and CDR2 is FVKESK.

The chain links TRBV15 to TRBJ1-5; 7 bases are a match to TRBD1. Germline V CDR1 and CDR2: LNHNV, YYDKDF (reference sequence). V shed 3 bases and J 6 bases; nucleotides not matched to a gene: 2. The CDR3 is 13 residues long. The CDR3 coding sequence is TGTGCCACCAGCAGTAACAGGGGTCAGCCCCAGCATTTT. Its protein is CATSSNRGQPQHF.

CDR3 DNA sequence: TGTGACTACCGTCCGGGTCCGGACAGCCCTATGAACACTGAAGCTTTCTTT. It yields the protein CDYRPGPDSPMNTEAFF. The chain couples TRBV21-1 to TRBJ1-1; the tabulated D call, TRBD1, remains unverified against the DNA. TRBV21-1 is a recognized pseudogene. The CDR3 has 17 residues.

The rearrangement links TRBV6-6 to TRBJ1-5; 8 nucleotides line up with TRBD1. J was trimmed by 1 base and V by 6 bases; bases with no gene match: 8. The CDR3 contains 16 residues. From germline, CDR1 is MNHNY and CDR2 SVGAGI (reference sequence). For the CDR3, the DNA is TGTGCCAGCAGACAACATCAGGGGGCGAGCAATCAGCCCCAGCATTTT. Translating gives CASRQHQGASNQPQHF.

The chain joins TRBV18 to TRBJ2-1; 7 nucleotides match TRBD2. The CDR3 has 18 amino acids. Germline CDR1 KGHSH, CDR2 LQKENI. The trim removed 3 bases at V and 1 base at J, leaving 12 bases unmatched. The CDR3 region has the DNA TGTGCCAGCTCACCTCAACGGGGAGGGACGGAGTCCTACAATGAGCAGTTCTTC. Protein: CASSPQRGGTESYNEQFF. The full variable domain, completed using reference TRBV18 and TRBJ2-1, is NAGVMQNPRHLVRRRGQEARLRCSPMKGHSHVYWYRQLPEEGLKFMVYLQKENIIDESGMPKERFSAEFPKEGPSILRIQQVVRGDSAAYFCASSPQRGGTESYNEQFFGPGTRLTVL.

This sequence joins TRBV29-1 and TRBJ1-1; 7 bases are a match to TRBD1. From germline, CDR1 is SQVTM and CDR2 ANQGSEA. This CDR3 region has 12 residues. The ends lost 4 bases at V and 8 bases at J; junction bases unmatched: 7. The CDR3 DNA reads TGCAGCGTTGTGGCCCTGACAGGGGAAGCTTTCTTT. Protein: CSVVALTGEAFF.

This clone was seen a single time. V gene TRBV27 combines with J gene TRBJ2-3; 7 bases are shared with TRBD2. Germline values: CDR1 MNHEY, CDR2 SMNVEV (reference sequence). The CDR3 is made up of 13 amino acids. J lost 6 bases, V lost 6 bases, and 6 bases had no gene match. CDR3 in amino acids: CASRASGVDTQYF. CDR3 DNA: TGTGCCAGCAGGGCGAGCGGGGTGGATACGCAGTATTTT.

The chain combines TRBV7-9 with TRBJ2-2, with D tentatively TRBD2 (7 bases). The V and J ends lost 8 bases and 7 bases respectively, with 11 bases between them. The CDR3 is 12 amino acids. CDR1 is SEHNR, CDR2 FQNEAQ, per germline (reference sequence). The CDR3 region has the DNA TGTGCCAGCCGCGGGGGCAACGGGGAGCTGTTTTTT. It specifies CASRGGNGELFF. The full variable domain, completed using reference TRBV7-9 and TRBJ2-2, is DTGVSQNPRHKITKRGQNVTFRCDPISEHNRLYWYRQTLGQGPEFLTYFQNEAQLEKSRLLSDRFSAERPKGSFSTLEIQRTEQGDSAMYLCASRGGNGELFFGEGSRLTVL.

The J gene is TRBJ1-2, the V gene TRBV25-1; the match to TRBD1 covers 7 bases. The CDR3 is made up of 17 amino acids. V gave up 1 base and J gave up 4 bases; unmatched junction bases: 12. The germline gives CDR1 MGHDK, CDR2 SYGVNS. The DNA for the CDR3 is TGTGCCAGCAGTGAATTGGGGACAGAGGGGCTGGGCTATGGCTACACCTTC. Encoded protein: CASSELGTEGLGYGYTF.

The chain employs TRBV19 and TRBJ1-2, with 7 bases aligning to TRBD1. Looked up from germline, CDR1 is LNHDA and CDR2 is SQIVND (reference sequence). Losses at the gene ends were 7 bases for V and 3 bases for J; bases not matched to a gene: 5. The CDR3 has 13 residues. In DNA form, the CDR3 reads TGTGCCAGTAACACAGGGGTAGACTATGGCTACACCTTC. Translating it yields CASNTGVDYGYTF. The full variable domain, completed using reference TRBV19 and TRBJ1-2, is DGGITQSPKYLFRKEGQNVTLSCEQNLNHDAMYWYRQDPGQGLRLIYYSQIVNDFQKGDIAEGYSVSREKKESFPLTVTSAQKNPTAFYLCASNTGVDYGYTFGSGTRLTVV.

The chain is built from TRBV19 and TRBJ2-3; D assignment may be TRBD1 or TRBD2 (5 bases each). Deletions cut 6 bases from V and 1 base from J, with 17 bases between. CDR3 length: 16 residues. CDR1 is LNHDA, CDR2 SQIVND, per germline (reference sequence). Here the CDR3 reads CASRDPGGGRTDTQYF. The CDR3 DNA follows: TGTGCCAGTAGGGACCCTGGTGGGGGACGCACAGATACGCAGTATTTT.

This chain uses TRBV18 with TRBJ1-2; D is uncertain. V lost 4 bases to trimming and J lost 2 bases, with 11 bases between them. Germline V gene lookup returns CDR1 KGHSH and CDR2 LQKENI. The CDR3 has 14 residues. For the CDR3, the DNA is TGTGCCAGCTCACATGGGCGGGAGAACTATGGCTACACCTTC. This translates into CASSHGRENYGYTF.

The gene calls are TRBV5-1 and TRBJ2-2; D is unclear. V lost 0 bases and J 3 bases, leaving 9 bases between the germline ends. This CDR3 has 15 amino acids. Germline loops: CDR1 SGHRS, CDR2 YFSETQ. The CDR3 DNA reads TGCGCCAGCAGCTTGGAGTCTTGGTACACCGGGGAGCTGTTTTTT. Protein: CASSLESWYTGELFF.

The V call is TRBV29-1, the J call TRBJ1-2; D gene uncertain. The germline V and J ends were trimmed by 4 bases and 8 bases, with 8 bases remaining between them. This CDR3 has 10 amino acids. Looked up from germline, CDR1 is SQVTM and CDR2 is ANQGSEA. As DNA, the CDR3 is TGCAGCGTTGTGGCAGGAGGCTACACCTTC. Amino acids: CSVVAGGYTF.

The CDR3 DNA sequence: TGTGCCAGCAAACCGGGGGACTATGGCTACACCTTC. Protein product: CASKPGDYGYTF. The V gene is TRBV12-3 or TRBV12-4, the J gene TRBJ1-2; possible D gene TRBD1, 5 bases. This CDR3 contains 12 residues. The V gene lost 7 bases and the J gene lost 3 bases, with 9 bases spanning the gap.

This chain links TRBV3-1 (or the pseudogene TRBV3-2) with TRBJ1-2, with TRBD1 matching 10 bases. CDR1 and CDR2 from the germline V gene are LGHDT and YNNKEL (reference sequence). V shed 6 bases and J 7 bases; nucleotides not matched to a gene: 5. This CDR3 is built from 13 residues. CDR3 nucleotide sequence: TGTGCCAGCAGAAGACAGGGGGCAACTGGCTACACCTTC. This gives the protein CASRRQGATGYTF.

The V gene is TRBV15, the J gene TRBJ2-7; 11 nucleotides match TRBD1. The germline V gene encodes CDR1 LNHNV and CDR2 YYDKDF (reference sequence). This CDR3 contains 16 residues. The junction had 6 bases not matched to a gene; V was cut back by 4 bases and J by 1 base. In DNA form, the CDR3 reads TGTGCCACCAGCATATCCGGGACAGGGGGATCCTACGAGCAGTACTTC. Amino acid sequence: CATSISGTGGSYEQYF.

The rearrangement joins TRBV2 to TRBJ2-6; D remains ambiguous. This CDR3 contains 16 residues. Germline V gives CDR1 SNHLY, CDR2 FYNNEI. Trimming removed 7 bases from V and 0 bases from J, with 13 bases in between. CDR3 loop: CASTVGPSSGANVLTF. As DNA, the CDR3 is TGTGCCAGCACCGTAGGGCCTAGCTCTGGGGCCAACGTCCTGACTTTC. Using reference TRBV2 and TRBJ2-6 for the parts outside the CDR3, the full variable domain is EPEVTQTPSHQVTQMGQEVILRCVPISNHLYFYWYRQILGQKVEFLVSFYNNEISEKSEIFDDQFSVERPDGSNFTLKIRSTKLEDSAMYFCASTVGPSSGANVLTFGAGSRLTVL.

The V gene is TRBV6-5, the J gene TRBJ1-1; D uncertain. The CDR3 covers 13 residues. Germline CDR1 is MNHEY and CDR2 is SVGAGI. The germline V and J ends were trimmed by 0 bases and 4 bases, with 6 bases remaining between them. The CDR3 region has the DNA TGTGCCAGCAGTTACTCGACGGGCACTGAAGCTTTCTTT. This gives the protein CASSYSTGTEAFF.

This clone has a single count. The chain links TRBV11-2 to TRBJ1-4; D is ambiguous. The CDR3 totals 15 residues. The V gene's germline CDR1 is SGHAT and CDR2 FQNNGV. The V and J ends lost 3 bases and 7 bases respectively, with 15 bases between them. The CDR3 DNA reads as TGTGCCAGCAGCTTTACGGGAGGCGAACGTGAAAAACTGTTTTTT. This translates into CASSFTGGEREKLFF.